This TCR beta chain comes out of a study of T-cell memory formation after mild COVID-19 (dated by TCRdb to the early 2020s). For the study in its entirety: Most TCR sequence clusters were specific to one of the two donors. The cohort was made up of two young adult volunteers, one female and one male, who were previously healthy. In two donors, T-cell clones that expanded and contracted after mild COVID-19 were tracked by sequencing TCRalpha and TCRbeta repertoires over time.

Ficoll-Paque density gradient centrifugation was the method used to isolate PBMCs. Note on this clonotype: It lacks a known antigen. No base quality values were provided; no much bigger clone lies one nucleotide off.

On the study overall, not on this receptor specifically: Whether the second-wave clones peaking on day 37 were SARS-CoV-2 specific was not confirmed. The study covered only a couple of mild cases, and larger cohorts including severe cases with pre-infection samples were considered necessary. Contracting CD4+ clones turned up mainly in the CM and EM memory subsets, whereas EMRA was where CD8+ clones were enriched. Some responding clones were detected in pre-infection memory, suggesting pre-existing cross-reactive memory T cells joined the SARS-CoV-2 response. Clones that contracted from day 15 to 85 showed balanced CD4/CD8 phenotypes, whereas a second wave of clones that expanded from day 15 to 37 leaned towards CD4+.

Sequenced using an Illumina NovaSeq 6000. TCRalpha and TCRbeta cDNA libraries were built by 5'RACE with constant-segment primers, adding sample barcodes and unique molecular identifiers. RNA was extracted from every sample with Trizol reagent. Amplification of the libraries took two PCR steps, and the second step added a second sample barcode plus Illumina TruSeq adapters. Sequencing of the libraries was done on an Illumina NovaSeq, producing 2 x 150 bp paired-end reads. The original methods were these. With migec v1.2.7, reads were demultiplexed and then collapsed into UMI-guided consensus sequences. Using mixcr v2.1.11, the UMI consensuses were aligned to TRA and TRB V and J templates and assembled into clonotypes. A clonotype was counted as expanded or contracted only if both edgeR and NoisET called the change significant, with noise models trained on biological replicates. For edgeR calls, the cutoffs were a false discovery rate-adjusted p below 0.01 and a log2 fold-change threshold of 1. PCA with hierarchical clustering of max-normalized trajectories of the 1000 most abundant clonotypes was used as exploratory dynamics analysis. The CD4 or CD8 phenotype of responding clones was assigned using the separately sequenced CD4+ and CD8+ repertoires. The public sequencing data were trimmed at Q25 with fastp and processed into clonotypes with MiXCR by TCRdb, which kept only in-frame beta chains. One record per CDR3 amino acid sequence lists the most common genes and DNA. These V and J calls originate from TCRdb's pipeline instead of the authors' own analysis. The sample data list about 110,000 distinct CDR3 sequences, and about 24% of these were observed just once. Of the sample, roughly 40% is held by the ten largest clones.

The CDR3 starts with the cysteine, ends with the phenylalanine, and has 12 residues. Solely the CDR3 DNA is kept, with 36 bases framed from the first base. A distance of 3 bases separates the germline ends of V and J, which lose 2 bases and 4 bases respectively. As encoded in the germline V gene, CDR1 is MNHEY while CDR2 is SVGEGT. The V and J segments used are TRBV6-2 or TRBV6-3 and TRBJ1-5, with the D segment identity uncertain. The sequence was obtained from a man between 18 and 35 years old who had mild COVID-19 (a few samples of this study predate the infection). The sample titles of this study are shuffled in the database, so cell type and time point are left out; the donor was told from shared clones. What was sequenced was PBMCs or a T cell subset sorted from them (not recorded which). The CDR3 here reads CASSYGNQPQHF. The base sequence is TGTGCCAGCAGTTACGGGAATCAGCCCCAGCATTTT.